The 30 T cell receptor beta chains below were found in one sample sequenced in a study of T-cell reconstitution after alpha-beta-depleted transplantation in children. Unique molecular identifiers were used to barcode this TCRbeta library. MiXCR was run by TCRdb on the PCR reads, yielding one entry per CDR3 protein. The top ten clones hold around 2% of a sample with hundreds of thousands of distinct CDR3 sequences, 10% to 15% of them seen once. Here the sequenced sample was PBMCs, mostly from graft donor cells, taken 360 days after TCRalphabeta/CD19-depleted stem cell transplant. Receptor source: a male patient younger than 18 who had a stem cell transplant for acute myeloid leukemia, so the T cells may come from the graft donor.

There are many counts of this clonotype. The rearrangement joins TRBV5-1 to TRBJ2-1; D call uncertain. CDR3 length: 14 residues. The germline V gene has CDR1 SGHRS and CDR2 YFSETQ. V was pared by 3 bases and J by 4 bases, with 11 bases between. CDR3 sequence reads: CASSSQEAYNEQFF. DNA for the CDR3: TGCGCCAGCAGCTCCCAAGAGGCATACAATGAGCAGTTCTTC.

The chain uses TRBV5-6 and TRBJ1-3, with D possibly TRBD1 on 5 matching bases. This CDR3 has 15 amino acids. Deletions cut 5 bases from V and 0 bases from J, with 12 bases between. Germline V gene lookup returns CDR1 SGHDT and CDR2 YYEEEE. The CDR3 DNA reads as TGTGCCAGCAGAAAAGACAGCCGCTCTGGAAACACCATATATTTT. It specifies CASRKDSRSGNTIYF.

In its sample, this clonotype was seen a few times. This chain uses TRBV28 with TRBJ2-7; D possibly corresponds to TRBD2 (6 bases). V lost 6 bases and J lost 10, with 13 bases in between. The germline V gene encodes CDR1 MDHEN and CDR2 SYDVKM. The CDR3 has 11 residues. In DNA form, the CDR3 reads TGTGCCAGCAGCTCCGGGACTCGTCAGTACTTC. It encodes CASSSGTRQYF.

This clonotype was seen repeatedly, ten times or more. The CDR3 loop is CASSLIGTGSFYEQYF. The CDR3, as DNA: TGTGCCAGCAGCTTAATCGGGACAGGGTCTTTCTACGAGCAGTACTTC. The rearrangement links TRBV7-2 to TRBJ2-7; 9 bases are a match to TRBD1. This CDR3 has 16 residues. V was pared by 2 bases and J by 3 bases, with 8 bases of the junction left unmatched. Germline CDR1 and CDR2: SGHTA and FQGNSA.

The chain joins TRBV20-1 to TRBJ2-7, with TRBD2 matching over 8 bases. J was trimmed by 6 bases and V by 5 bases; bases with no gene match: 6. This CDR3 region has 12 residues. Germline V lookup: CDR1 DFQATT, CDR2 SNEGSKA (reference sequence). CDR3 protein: CSASREGLEQYF. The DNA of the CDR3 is TGCAGTGCTTCCCGGGAGGGCCTCGAGCAGTACTTC.

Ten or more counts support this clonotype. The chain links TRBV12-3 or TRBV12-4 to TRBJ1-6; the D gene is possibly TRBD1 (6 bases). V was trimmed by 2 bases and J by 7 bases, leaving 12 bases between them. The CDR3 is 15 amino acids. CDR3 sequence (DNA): TGTGCCAGCAGTTTAAGCTCAGGGGCGAATTCACCCCTCCACTTT. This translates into CASSLSSGANSPLHF.

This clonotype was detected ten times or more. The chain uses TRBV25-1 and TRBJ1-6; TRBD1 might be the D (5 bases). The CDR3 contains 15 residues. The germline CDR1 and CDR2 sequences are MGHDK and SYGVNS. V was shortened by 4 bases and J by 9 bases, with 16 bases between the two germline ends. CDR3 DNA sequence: TGTGCCAGCAGTGCGCCGGGACCCGTTTTTTCACCCCTCCACTTT. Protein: CASSAPGPVFSPLHF.

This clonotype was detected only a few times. CDR3 residues: CATSRDRGPGNTIYF. CDR3 coding DNA: TGTGCCACCAGCCGGGACAGGGGGCCTGGAAACACCATATATTTT. This sequence joins TRBV15 and TRBJ1-3, with 12 bases identical to TRBD1. From germline, CDR1 is LNHNV and CDR2 YYDKDF (reference sequence). This CDR3 comprises 15 residues. Losses at the gene ends were 5 bases for V and 2 bases for J; bases not matched to a gene: 1. Variable domain in full (rest from reference TRBV15 and TRBJ1-3): DAMVIQNPRYQVTQFGKPVTLSCSQTLNHNVMYWYQQKSSQAPKLLFHYYDKDFNNEADTPDNFQSRRPNTSFCFLDIRSPGLGDTAMYLCATSRDRGPGNTIYFGEGSWLTVV.

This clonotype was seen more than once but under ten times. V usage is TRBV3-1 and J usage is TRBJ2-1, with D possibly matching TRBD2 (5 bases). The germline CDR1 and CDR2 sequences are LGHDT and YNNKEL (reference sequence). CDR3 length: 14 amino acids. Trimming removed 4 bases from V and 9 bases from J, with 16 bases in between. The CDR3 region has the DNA TGTGCCAGCAGCCGCGCGGACTGGTACGGTGAGCAGTTCTTC. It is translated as CASSRADWYGEQFF.

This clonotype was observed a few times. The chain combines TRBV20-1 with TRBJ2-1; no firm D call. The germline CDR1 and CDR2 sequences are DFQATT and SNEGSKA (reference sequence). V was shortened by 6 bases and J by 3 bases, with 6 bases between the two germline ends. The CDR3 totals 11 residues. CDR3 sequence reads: CSALYYNEQFF. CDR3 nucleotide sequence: TGCAGTGCCCTCTACTACAATGAGCAGTTCTTC.

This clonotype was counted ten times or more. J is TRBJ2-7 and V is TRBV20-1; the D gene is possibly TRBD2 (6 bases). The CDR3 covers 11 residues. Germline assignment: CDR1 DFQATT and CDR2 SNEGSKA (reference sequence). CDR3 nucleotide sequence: TGCAGGCCCGGGGGCTCCTACGAGCAGTACTTC. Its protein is CRPGGSYEQYF.

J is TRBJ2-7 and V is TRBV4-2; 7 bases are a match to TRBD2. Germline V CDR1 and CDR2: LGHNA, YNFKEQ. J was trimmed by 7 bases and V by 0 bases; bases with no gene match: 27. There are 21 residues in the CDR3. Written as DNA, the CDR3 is TGTGCCAGCAGCCAAGATTACGGTCTAGCGGAAATCGCGCCCTACGGTCTGGAGCAGTACTTC. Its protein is CASSQDYGLAEIAPYGLEQYF.

CDR3 sequence (DNA): TGTGCCAGCATCCCACGGGACAGTCGATACGAGCAGTACTTC. Amino acid sequence: CASIPRDSRYEQYF. The V call is TRBV27, the J call TRBJ2-7, with TRBD1 identical over 7 bases. The germline V gene encodes CDR1 MNHEY and CDR2 SMNVEV (reference sequence). The CDR3 totals 14 residues. Germline trimming cut 7 bases from V and 4 bases from J; bases unmatched to any gene: 10.

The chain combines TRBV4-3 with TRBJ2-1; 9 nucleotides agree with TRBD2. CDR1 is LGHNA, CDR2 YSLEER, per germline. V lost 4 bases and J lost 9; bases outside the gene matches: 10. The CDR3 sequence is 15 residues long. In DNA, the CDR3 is TGCGCCAGCAGCCTTTCCGGGACTAGCTTGACTGAGCAGTTCTTC. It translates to CASSLSGTSLTEQFF.

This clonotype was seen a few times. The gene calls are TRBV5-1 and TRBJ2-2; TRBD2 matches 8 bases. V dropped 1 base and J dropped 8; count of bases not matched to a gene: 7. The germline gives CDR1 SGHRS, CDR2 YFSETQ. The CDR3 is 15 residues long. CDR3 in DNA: TGCGCCAGCAGCTTGCTTAAGCGGGAGAAAGGGGAGCTGTTTTTT. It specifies CASSLLKREKGELFF.

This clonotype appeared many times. CDR3 DNA sequence: TGCAGTGCCCGACCCGGTTGGGCGGGAGCCGATGAGCAGTTCTTC. Encoded protein: CSARPGWAGADEQFF. The J gene is TRBJ2-1, the V gene TRBV20-1; TRBD2 matches at 7 bases. The CDR3 loop spans 15 amino acids. CDR1 and CDR2 (germline): DFQATT, SNEGSKA (reference sequence). Germline trimming cut 6 bases from V and 8 bases from J; bases unmatched to any gene: 16.

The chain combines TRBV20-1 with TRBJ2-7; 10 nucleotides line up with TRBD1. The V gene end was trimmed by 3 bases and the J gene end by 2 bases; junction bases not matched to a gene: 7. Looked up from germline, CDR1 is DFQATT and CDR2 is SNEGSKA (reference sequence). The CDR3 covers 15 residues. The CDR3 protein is CSARDPGTGAYEQYF. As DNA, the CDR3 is TGCAGTGCTAGGGATCCCGGGACAGGGGCCTACGAGCAGTACTTC.

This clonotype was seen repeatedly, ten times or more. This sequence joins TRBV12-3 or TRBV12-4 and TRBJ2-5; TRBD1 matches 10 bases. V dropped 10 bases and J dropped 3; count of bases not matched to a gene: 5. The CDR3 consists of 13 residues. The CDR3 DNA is TGTGCCACCCGAGGGACAGGGGAAGAGACCCAGTACTTC. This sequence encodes CATRGTGEETQYF.

The CDR3 sequence: CASSGQGSIQYF. Here the CDR3 DNA reads TGTGCCAGCAGTGGACAGGGGTCCATTCAGTACTTC. V usage is TRBV12-3 or TRBV12-4 and J usage is TRBJ2-4, with 9 bases fitting TRBD1. V lost 5 bases and J lost 9; bases outside the gene matches: 2. This CDR3 is built from 12 residues.

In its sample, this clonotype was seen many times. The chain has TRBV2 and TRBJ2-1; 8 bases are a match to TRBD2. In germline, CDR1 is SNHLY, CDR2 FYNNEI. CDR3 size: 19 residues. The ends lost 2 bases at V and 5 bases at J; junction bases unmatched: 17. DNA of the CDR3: TGTGCCAGCAGTGAACGACCTTTTCTGGCGGGAGGAATGGACAATGAGCAGTTCTTC. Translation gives CASSERPFLAGGMDNEQFF.

The CDR3 here is CASRRGSEQYF. The CDR3 DNA follows: TGTGCCAGCAGAAGAGGTAGCGAGCAGTACTTC. The J gene is TRBJ2-7, the V gene TRBV5-5; D gene uncertain. CDR1 and CDR2 from the germline V gene are SGHKS and YYEKEE (reference sequence). This CDR3 has 11 amino acids. V was pared by 5 bases and J by 6 bases, with 9 bases between.

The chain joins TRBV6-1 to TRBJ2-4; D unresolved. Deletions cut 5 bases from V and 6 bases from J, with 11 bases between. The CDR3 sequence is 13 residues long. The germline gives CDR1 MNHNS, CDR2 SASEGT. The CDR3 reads CASSPRRLNIQYF. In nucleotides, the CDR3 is TGTGCCAGCAGTCCTCGTCGATTAAACATTCAGTACTTC.

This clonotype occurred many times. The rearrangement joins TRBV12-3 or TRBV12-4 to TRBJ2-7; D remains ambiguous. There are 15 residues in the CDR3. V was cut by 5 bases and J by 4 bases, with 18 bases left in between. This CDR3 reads CASSPRLRYPYEQYF. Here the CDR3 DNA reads TGTGCCAGCAGTCCTCGACTGAGATACCCTTACGAGCAGTACTTC.

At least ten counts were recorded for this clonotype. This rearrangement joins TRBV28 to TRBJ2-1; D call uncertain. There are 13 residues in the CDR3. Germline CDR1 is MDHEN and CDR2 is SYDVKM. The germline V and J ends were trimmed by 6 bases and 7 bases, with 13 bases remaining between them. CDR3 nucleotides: TGTGCCAGCAGAGGCCTGGACCAAAATGAGCAGTTCTTC. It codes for CASRGLDQNEQFF.

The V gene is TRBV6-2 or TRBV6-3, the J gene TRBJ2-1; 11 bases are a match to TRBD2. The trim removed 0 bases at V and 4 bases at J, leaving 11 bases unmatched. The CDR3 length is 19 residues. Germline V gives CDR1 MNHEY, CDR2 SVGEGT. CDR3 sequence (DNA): TGTGCCAGCAGTTACTCGAGGCTAGCGGGAGGCCTTCCGTACAATGAGCAGTTCTTC. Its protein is CASSYSRLAGGLPYNEQFF.

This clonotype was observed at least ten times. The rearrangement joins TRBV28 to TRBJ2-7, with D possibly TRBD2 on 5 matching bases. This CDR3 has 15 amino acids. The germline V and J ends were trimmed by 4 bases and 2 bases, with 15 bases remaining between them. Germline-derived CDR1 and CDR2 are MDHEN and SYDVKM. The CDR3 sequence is CASSSLGEKTYEQYF. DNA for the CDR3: TGTGCCAGCAGTTCGTTGGGAGAAAAAACCTACGAGCAGTACTTC.

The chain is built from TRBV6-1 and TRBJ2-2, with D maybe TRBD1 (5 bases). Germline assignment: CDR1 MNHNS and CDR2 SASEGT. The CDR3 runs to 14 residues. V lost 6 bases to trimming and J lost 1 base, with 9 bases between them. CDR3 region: CASRARVNTGELFF. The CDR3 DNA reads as TGTGCCAGCAGAGCCAGGGTGAACACCGGGGAGCTGTTTTTT.

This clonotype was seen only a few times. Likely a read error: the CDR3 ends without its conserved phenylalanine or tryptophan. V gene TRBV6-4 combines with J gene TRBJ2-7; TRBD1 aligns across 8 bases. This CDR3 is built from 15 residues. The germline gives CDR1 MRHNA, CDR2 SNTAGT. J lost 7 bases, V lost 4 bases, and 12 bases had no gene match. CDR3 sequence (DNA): TGTGCCAGCAGTGCCTTCCCAGGGGGCAGGGAAGAGCAGTACCTC. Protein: CASSAFPGGREEQYL.

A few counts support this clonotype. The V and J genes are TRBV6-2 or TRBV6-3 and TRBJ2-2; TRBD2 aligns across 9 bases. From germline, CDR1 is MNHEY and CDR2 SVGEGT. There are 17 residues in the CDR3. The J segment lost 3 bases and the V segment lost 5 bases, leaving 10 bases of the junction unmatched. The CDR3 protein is CASSPILAGLDTGELFF. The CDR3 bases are TGTGCCAGCAGTCCGATCCTAGCGGGACTGGACACCGGGGAGCTGTTTTTT.

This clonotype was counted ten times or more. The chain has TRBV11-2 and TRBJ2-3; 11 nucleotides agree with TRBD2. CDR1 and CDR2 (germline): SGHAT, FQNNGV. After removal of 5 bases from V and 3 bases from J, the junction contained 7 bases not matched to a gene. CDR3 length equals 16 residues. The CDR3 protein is CASSRTGTSGTDTQYF. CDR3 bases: TGTGCCAGCAGCCGAACCGGGACTAGCGGTACAGATACGCAGTATTTT.